This is a list of T cell receptor beta chains from one sample in a study of blood T cell repertoires in COVID-19. The data were produced by immunoSEQ multiplex PCR, yet TCRdb's version contains in-frame clones alone and is incomplete. Of approximately 70,000 clones listed, 91% are singletons. Sequenced: peripheral blood. The receptor source for this set is a man aged 45-65 years with COVID-19, enrolled during active disease. Both conserved end residues are part of each CDR3. A D gene is named only where the DNA matches it firmly. Some rows have no size entry. The others give once, few or many, or a class for an expanded clone.

>TRBV7-2|-|TRBJ1-2|-
TGTGCCAGCAGCTTAGTTGCTGAAACCGCGCCGAACTATGGCTACACCTTC
CASSLVAETAPNYGYTF
>TRBV7-2|few|TRBJ2-1|TRBD1
TGTGCCAGCAGACCAACCGGGACAGAATTCTACAATGAGCAGTTCTTC
CASRPTGTEFYNEQFF
>TRBV18|-|TRBJ2-1|TRBD2
TGTGCCAGCTCACTGGGACTAGCGGACGTCGATGAGCAGTTCTTC
CASSLGLADVDEQFF
>TRBV19|-|TRBJ2-1|-
TGTGCCAGTAGTATCAGCGGACCATCTCGCAATGAGCAGTTCTTC
CASSISGPSRNEQFF
>TRBV24-1|-|TRBJ2-1|TRBD2
TGTGCCACCAGTGACCCACGGACTAGCGGGACCTACAATGAGCAGTTCTTC
CATSDPRTSGTYNEQFF
>TRBV19|few|TRBJ1-5|-
TGTGCCAGTACGGAGGTGGGGGGGGCGATTCAGCCCCAGCATTTT
CASTEVGGAIQPQHF
>TRBV28|few|TRBJ2-1|TRBD1
TGTGCCAGCAGCCAAACAGGGGTCGAACCCAATGAGCAGTTCTTC
CASSQTGVEPNEQFF
>TRBV7-3|-|TRBJ2-1|TRBD2
TGTGCCAGCAGCTTAAGTCAGGGACTATACAATGAGCAGTTCTTC
CASSLSQGLYNEQFF
>TRBV6-5|-|TRBJ2-1|TRBD1
TGTGCCAGCACCCTACAGGGGACAGCCTACAATGAGCAGTTCTTC
CASTLQGTAYNEQFF
>TRBV6-2/TRBV6-3|-|TRBJ2-1|-
TGTGCCAGCAGTTACTCCCTAAAAGTACCTGGTGTTGAGCAGTTCTTC
CASSYSLKVPGVEQFF
>TRBV29-1|few|TRBJ2-2|-
TGCAGCGTCAGGGAGAACACCGGGGAGCTGTTTTTT
CSVRENTGELFF
>TRBV5-1|-|TRBJ2-4|TRBD2
TGCGCCAGCAGTCCCAGACTAGCGGGTTTAAACATTCAGTACTTC
CASSPRLAGLNIQYF
>TRBV5-1|-|TRBJ2-3|TRBD2
TGCGCCAGCAGCCTGACTAGCGGGAGGGCCGGTGATACGCAGTATTTT
CASSLTSGRAGDTQYF
>TRBV28|-|TRBJ2-1|TRBD2
TGTGCCAGCAGTTCTGGGGGGGACCGCTCCTACAATGAGCAGTTCTTC
CASSSGGDRSYNEQFF
>TRBV7-2|-|TRBJ1-1|-
TGTGCCAGCAGCTCCGGGACTGAAGCTTTCTTT
CASSSGTEAFF
>TRBV2|-|TRBJ1-6|TRBD1
TGTGCCAGCCTCTTCAGGGGGGCCCTCCACTTT
CASLFRGALHF
>TRBV5-6|-|TRBJ2-3|-
TGTGCCAGCAGCTTGTCTACAGATACGCAGTATTTT
CASSLSTDTQYF
>TRBV6-5|-|TRBJ2-7|TRBD1
TGTGCCAGCAGTTACGGGACAGGGAGCTCCTACGAGCAGTACTTC
CASSYGTGSSYEQYF
>TRBV7-6|once|TRBJ2-2|TRBD2
TGTGCCAGCAGCTTAAGGACTAGCGGGAGCACCGGGGAGCTGTTTTTT
CASSLRTSGSTGELFF
>TRBV10-1|-|TRBJ2-1|-
TGCGCCAGCAGCGCACAAAATTACAATGAGCAGTTCTTC
CASSAQNYNEQFF
>TRBV29-1|-|TRBJ1-5|TRBD1
TGCAGCGTCCTGACCACAGGGGCGGGGCCCCAGCATTTT
CSVLTTGAGPQHF
>TRBV18|-|TRBJ2-1|TRBD2
TGTGCCAGCTCCCCTTTGCCGGGGGGCTCCTACAATGAGCAGTTCTTC
CASSPLPGGSYNEQFF
>TRBV28|medium-sized|TRBJ1-3|-
TGTGCCAGCAGCCTAGATCTGAATCTTGGAAACACCATATATTTT
CASSLDLNLGNTIYF
>TRBV7-2|-|TRBJ2-1|-
TGTGCCAGCAGCGTTCGGCGAGCTAGCAGTTACAATGAGCAGTTCTTC
CASSVRRASSYNEQFF
>TRBV4-3|-|TRBJ2-3|TRBD2
TGCGCCAGCAGCCAGGGGACTAGATCCGGGGATACGCAGTATTTT
CASSQGTRSGDTQYF
>TRBV7-6|-|TRBJ1-4|TRBD1
TGTGCCAGCAGCCCCGGACAGGGGAGTTATGAAAAACTGTTTTTT
CASSPGQGSYEKLFF
>TRBV3-1/TRBV3-2|once|TRBJ2-3|TRBD2
TGTGCCAGCAGCCAAGGCGCGGTGACTAGCGGGAGGGCCGGCACAGATACGCAGTATTTT
CASSQGAVTSGRAGTDTQYF
>TRBV11-2|-|TRBJ2-3|TRBD2
TGTGCCAGCAGCCACGGCAGCGGGGCGCGCACAGATACGCAGTATTTT
CASSHGSGARTDTQYF
>TRBV28|-|TRBJ1-5|TRBD1
TGTGCCAGCAGTCCAAGGACAGGGGCCGTCGATCAGCCCCAGCATTTT
CASSPRTGAVDQPQHF
>TRBV19|-|TRBJ1-2|-
TGTGCCAGTGAGCAGGGGTTGGGACGCTATGGCTACACCTTC
CASEQGLGRYGYTF
>TRBV6-5|-|TRBJ2-1|TRBD1
TGTGCCAGCAGTCGTACCGGGACAGGGGTTGTTGAGCAGTTCTTC
CASSRTGTGVVEQFF
>TRBV7-2|-|TRBJ1-5|-
TGTGCCAGCAGCTCCCAGGGATTCGGCAATCAGCCCCAGCATTTT
CASSSQGFGNQPQHF
>TRBV6-5|-|TRBJ2-7|-
TGTGCCAGCGGGCGAAATTCCTACGAGCAGTACTTC
CASGRNSYEQYF
>TRBV2|-|TRBJ2-2|TRBD2
TGTGCCAGCAGTGGGACTAGCGGGAGTTATTACACCGGGGAGCTGTTTTTT
CASSGTSGSYYTGELFF
>TRBV5-1|-|TRBJ2-3|TRBD1
TGCGCCAGCAGCTTGGAGGGGGCAGGCACAGATACGCAGTATTTT
CASSLEGAGTDTQYF
>TRBV19|-|TRBJ2-3|-
TGTGCCAGTAGTATTTCGGCCGAACGAGGGGATACGCAGTATTTT
CASSISAERGDTQYF
>TRBV7-2|-|TRBJ2-1|TRBD2
TGTGCCAGCAGCTTAGGGACTAGCCCCAACACACCCAACAATGAGCAGTTCTTC
CASSLGTSPNTPNNEQFF
>TRBV15|-|TRBJ1-6|TRBD1
TGTGCCACCAGCATGTCCGGGACAGGGATTTCACCCCTCCACTTT
CATSMSGTGISPLHF
>TRBV7-3|-|TRBJ2-3|TRBD2
TGTGCCAGCAGCTCATCACTAGCGAGCACAGATACGCAGTATTTT
CASSSSLASTDTQYF
>TRBV24-1|-|TRBJ1-1|-
TGTGCCACCAGTGATTCGGTTAGCACTGAAGCTTTCTTT
CATSDSVSTEAFF
>TRBV30|-|TRBJ2-6|TRBD1
TGTGCCTGGGTCAGGGGGTCTGGGGCCAACGTCCTGACTTTC
CAWVRGSGANVLTF
>TRBV6-5|-|TRBJ1-2|TRBD1
TGTGCCAGCAACCCACAGGGGGCAAAGGGCTACACCTTC
CASNPQGAKGYTF
>TRBV19|-|TRBJ2-4|TRBD2
TGTGCCAGTAGTATAGCAGGCGGGAGGGATCCCCGGAACATTCAGTACTTC
CASSIAGGRDPRNIQYF
>TRBV5-1|-|TRBJ2-1|TRBD2
TGCGCCAGCAGCCCAGGGACTAGCGGGATTTGGAATGAGCAGTTCTTC
CASSPGTSGIWNEQFF
>TRBV24-1|once|TRBJ2-3|-
TGTGCCACCAGCAGGGCAGACACAGATACGCAGTATTTT
CATSRADTDTQYF
>TRBV5-4|-|TRBJ1-3|TRBD1
TGTGCCAGCAGCACCGGGACAGGCTCTGGAAACACCATATATTTT
CASSTGTGSGNTIYF
>TRBV5-1|-|TRBJ2-7|-
TGCGCCAGCAGCTTACTGGGAGTTTACGAGCAGTACTTC
CASSLLGVYEQYF
>TRBV6-2/TRBV6-3|-|TRBJ2-2|TRBD1
TGTGCCAGCAGTCCCGACAGGGCGTATACCGGGGAGCTGTTTTTT
CASSPDRAYTGELFF
>TRBV5-5|once|TRBJ1-5|-
TGTGCCAGCAGCGCTGACACCCATCAGCCCCAGCATTTT
CASSADTHQPQHF
>TRBV9|-|TRBJ1-4|TRBD1
TGTGCCAGCAGCGTAAGGGACAGTGCAACTAATGAAAAACTGTTTTTT
CASSVRDSATNEKLFF
>TRBV19|few|TRBJ2-7|TRBD1
TGTGCCAGTAACCCAGGACAGGGGTTTTTCTACGAGCAGTACTTC
CASNPGQGFFYEQYF
>TRBV4-1|-|TRBJ2-5|-
TGCGCCAGCAGCCCTAGCGACAGGGTCTCAGAGACCCAGTACTTC
CASSPSDRVSETQYF
>TRBV7-2|-|TRBJ2-7|TRBD2
TGTGCCAGCAGCTTTAAGCGGGAGGGATCCTACGAGCAGTACTTC
CASSFKREGSYEQYF
>TRBV3-1/TRBV3-2|-|TRBJ2-5|TRBD2
TGTGCCAGCAGCCCCGGACTAGCGGGGGTAGAGACCCAGTACTTC
CASSPGLAGVETQYF
>TRBV29-1|-|TRBJ2-1|TRBD2
TGCAGCGCACCGGGACTAGCGGATAGCAGCTCCTACAATGAGCAGTTCTTC
CSAPGLADSSSYNEQFF
>TRBV28|once|TRBJ1-2|-
TGTGCCAGCAGTTCGACAGTGCCTGGCTACACCTTC
CASSSTVPGYTF
>TRBV10-3|-|TRBJ1-2|-
TGTGCCATCGGCCGGGGAGTAGGAGATGGCTACACCTTC
CAIGRGVGDGYTF